The clone carrying this T cell receptor beta chain turned up a few times. The entry originates in a study of human T cells and chemical hapten exposure. Time point indicated: pre-sensitization, week 0. Treatment given: therapeutic diphenylcyclopropenone sensitization with weekly scalp DPC. TCRdb fed the RACE reads into MiXCR, producing one record per CDR3 protein. Seen here are 190,000 or so distinct CDR3 sequences, 25% to 35% observed once, and the top ten hold roughly 3%. V was pared by 3 bases and J by 6 bases, with 9 bases between. Germline V gene lookup returns CDR1 MDHEN and CDR2 SYDVKM. This CDR3 region has 14 residues.

Sample: whole blood, taken in connection with sensitization to the hapten diphenylcyclopropenone (DPC). This TCR was recovered from a woman in her thirties with alopecia areata. Some clones in this sample may be carry-over from other donors' samples. The V and J genes are TRBV28 and TRBJ1-6; a possible D gene is TRBD1 (5 bases). The CDR3 protein is CASSFGGVNSPLHF. The CDR3 region has the DNA TGTGCCAGCAGTTTTGGGGGGGTTAATTCACCCCTCCACTTT.